The TCR beta chain under discussion was sequenced for a study of shared clonotypes between healthy human individuals. The naive CD8 fraction comprised CD45RO-negative cells positively selected for CCR7 and excluded terminally differentiated effector memory CD45RA+ cells. The V gene lost 4 bases and the J gene lost 1 base, with 12 bases spanning the gap. The CDR3 runs to 15 residues. Germline lookup yields CDR1 MNHEY and CDR2 SMNVEV (reference sequence). The data were produced by immunoSEQ multiplex PCR, yet TCRdb's version contains in-frame clones alone and is incomplete. The profile shows around 600,000 clones, about 95% of them singletons.

V gene TRBV27 combines with J gene TRBJ2-3, with TRBD1 as a possible D gene (6 bases). This clonotype originated in a woman aged 30 to 39 in good health. The specimen sequenced was naive CD8+ T cells sorted from blood. This CDR3 is CASSYAGVRTDTQYF. The CDR3 nucleotides read TGTGCCAGCAGTTATGCAGGGGTCCGCACAGATACGCAGTATTTT.